Given below is one T cell receptor (beta chain) in context. Only in-frame clones appear in the TCRdb table, and some are missing; sequencing was by immunoSEQ multiplex PCR. In the table there are over 150,000 clones, about 81% of which are singletons. The CDR3 extends over 15 amino acids. Germline CDR1 SNHLY, CDR2 FYNNEI. V lost 6 bases, J lost 6 bases, and 15 bases lay in between. This sample stems from a study of blood T cell repertoires in COVID-19. The TCR was taken from a man aged 45-60 years who had recovered from COVID-19. Sequenced: PBMCs or T cells enriched from blood (not recorded which). This sequence joins TRBV2 and TRBJ1-6; D possibly corresponds to TRBD1 (6 bases). The CDR3 reads CASSDTGMRNSPLHF. The CDR3 bases are TGTGCCAGCAGCGACACAGGGATGCGTAATTCACCCCTCCACTTT.